Listed here is a single T cell receptor beta chain. This record belongs to a study of T cell changes during pregnancy in multiple sclerosis. Germline lookup yields CDR1 SGDLS and CDR2 YYNGEE. Trimming shortened V by 0 bases and J by 3 bases, and 8 bases separated the two germline ends. The CDR3 length is 14 residues. Clones were sequenced by immunoSEQ multiplex PCR, and TCRdb holds only the in-frame ones, with some missing. Of about 31,000 clones in the sample, over 80% were seen once. The chain links TRBV9 to TRBJ2-3, with D tentatively TRBD1 (5 bases). This TCR came from a female donor with multiple sclerosis, enrolled in a pregnancy study. Here the sequenced sample was CD8+ T cells from peripheral blood mononuclear cells, taken before pregnancy. The CDR3 coding sequence is TGTGCCAGCAGCGTAGTAGGGGCTACAGATACGCAGTATTTT. Amino acid sequence: CASSVVGATDTQYF. Combining the CDR3 with reference TRBV9 and TRBJ2-3 gives the whole variable domain DSGVTQTPKHLITATGQRVTLRCSPRSGDLSVYWYQQSLDQGLQFLIQYYNGEERAKGNILERFSAQQFPDLHSELNLSSLELGDSALYFCASSVVGATDTQYFGPGTRLTVL.